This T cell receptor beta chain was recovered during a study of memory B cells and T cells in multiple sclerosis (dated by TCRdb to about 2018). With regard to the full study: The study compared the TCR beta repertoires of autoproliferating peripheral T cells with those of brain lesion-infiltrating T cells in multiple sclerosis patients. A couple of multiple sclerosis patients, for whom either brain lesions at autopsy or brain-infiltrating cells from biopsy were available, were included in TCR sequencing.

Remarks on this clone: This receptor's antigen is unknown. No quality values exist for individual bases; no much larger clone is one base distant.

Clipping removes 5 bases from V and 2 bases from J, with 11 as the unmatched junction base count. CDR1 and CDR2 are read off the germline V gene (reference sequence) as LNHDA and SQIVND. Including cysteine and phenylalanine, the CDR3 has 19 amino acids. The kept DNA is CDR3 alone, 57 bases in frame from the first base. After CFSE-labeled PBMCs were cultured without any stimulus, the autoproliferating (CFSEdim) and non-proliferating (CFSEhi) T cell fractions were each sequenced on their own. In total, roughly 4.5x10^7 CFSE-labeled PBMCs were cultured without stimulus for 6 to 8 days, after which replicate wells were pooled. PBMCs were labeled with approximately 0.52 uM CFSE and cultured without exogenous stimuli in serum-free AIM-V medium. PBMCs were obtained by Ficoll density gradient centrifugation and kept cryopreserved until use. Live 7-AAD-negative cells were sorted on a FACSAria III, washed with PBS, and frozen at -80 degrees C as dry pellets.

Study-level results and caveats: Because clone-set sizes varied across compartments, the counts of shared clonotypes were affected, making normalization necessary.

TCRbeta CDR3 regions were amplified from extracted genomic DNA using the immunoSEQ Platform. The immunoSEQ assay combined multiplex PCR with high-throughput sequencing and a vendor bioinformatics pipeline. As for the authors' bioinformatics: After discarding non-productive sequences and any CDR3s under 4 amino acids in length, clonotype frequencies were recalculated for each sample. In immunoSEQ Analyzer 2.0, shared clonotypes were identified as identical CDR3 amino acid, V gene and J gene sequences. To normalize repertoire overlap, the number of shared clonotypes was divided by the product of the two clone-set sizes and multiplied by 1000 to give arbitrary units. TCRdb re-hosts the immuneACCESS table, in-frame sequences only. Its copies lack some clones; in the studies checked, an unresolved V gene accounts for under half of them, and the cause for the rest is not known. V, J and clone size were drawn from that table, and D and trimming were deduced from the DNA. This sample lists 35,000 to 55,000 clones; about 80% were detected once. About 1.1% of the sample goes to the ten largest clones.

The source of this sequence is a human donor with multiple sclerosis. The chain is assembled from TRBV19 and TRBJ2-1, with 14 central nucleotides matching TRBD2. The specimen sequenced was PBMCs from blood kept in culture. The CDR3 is CASSLRTSGGIYAYNEQFF. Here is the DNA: TGTGCCAGTAGTCTCCGGACTAGCGGGGGGATCTACGCCTACAATGAGCAGTTCTTC.